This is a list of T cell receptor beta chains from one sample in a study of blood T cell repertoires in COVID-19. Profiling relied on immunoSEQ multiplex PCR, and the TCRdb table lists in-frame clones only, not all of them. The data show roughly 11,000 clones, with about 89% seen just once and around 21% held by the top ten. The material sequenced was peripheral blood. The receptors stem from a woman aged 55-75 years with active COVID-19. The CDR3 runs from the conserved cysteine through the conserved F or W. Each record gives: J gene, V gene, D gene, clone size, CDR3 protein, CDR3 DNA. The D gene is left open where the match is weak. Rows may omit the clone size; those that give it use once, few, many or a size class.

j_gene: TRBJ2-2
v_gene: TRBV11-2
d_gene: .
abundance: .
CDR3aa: CASSLPVTGELFF
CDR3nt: TGTGCCAGCAGCTTACCAGTTACCGGGGAGCTGTTTTTT

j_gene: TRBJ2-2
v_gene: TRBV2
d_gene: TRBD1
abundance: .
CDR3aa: CASRGTGRDTGELFF
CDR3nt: TGTGCCAGCAGAGGGACAGGGCGGGACACCGGGGAGCTGTTTTTT

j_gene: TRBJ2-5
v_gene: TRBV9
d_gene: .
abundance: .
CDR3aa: CASSLRGEKTQYF
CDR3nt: TGTGCCAGCAGCCTCCGCGGCGAGAAAACCCAGTACTTC

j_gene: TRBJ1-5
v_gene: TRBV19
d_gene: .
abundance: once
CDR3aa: CASLGQHYSNQPQHF
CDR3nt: TGTGCCAGTCTTGGACAGCACTATAGCAATCAGCCCCAGCATTTT

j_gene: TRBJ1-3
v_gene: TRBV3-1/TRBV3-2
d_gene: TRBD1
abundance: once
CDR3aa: CASSQLTTGGGNTIYF
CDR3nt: TGTGCCAGCAGCCAATTGACGACAGGGGGTGGAAACACCATATATTTT

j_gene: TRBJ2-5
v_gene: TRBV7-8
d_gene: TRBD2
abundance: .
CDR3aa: CASSLVVSGQGETQYF
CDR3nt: TGTGCCAGCAGCTTAGTGGTTAGCGGGCAGGGAGAGACCCAGTACTTC

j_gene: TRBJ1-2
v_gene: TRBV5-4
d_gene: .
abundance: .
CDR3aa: CASSRGGASYGYTF
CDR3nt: TGTGCCAGCAGCCGGGGGGGCGCGAGCTATGGCTACACCTTC

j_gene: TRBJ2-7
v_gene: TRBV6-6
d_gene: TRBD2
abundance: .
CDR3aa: CASSYSPGLGNEQYF
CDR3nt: TGTGCCAGCAGTTACTCGCCGGGACTAGGAAACGAGCAGTACTTC

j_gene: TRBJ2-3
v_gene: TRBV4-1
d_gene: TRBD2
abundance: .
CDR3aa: CASRGLAGGRWDTQYF
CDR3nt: TGCGCCAGCAGAGGGCTAGCGGGAGGAAGGTGGGATACGCAGTATTTT

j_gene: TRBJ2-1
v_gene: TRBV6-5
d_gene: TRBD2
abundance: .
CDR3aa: CASQPQREQQFF
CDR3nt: TGTGCCAGCCAACCCCAGCGGGAACAGCAGTTCTTC

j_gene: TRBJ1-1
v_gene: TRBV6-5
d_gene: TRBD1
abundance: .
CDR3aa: CAAGTGGINTEAFF
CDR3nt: TGTGCCGCAGGGACAGGGGGCATAAACACTGAAGCTTTCTTT

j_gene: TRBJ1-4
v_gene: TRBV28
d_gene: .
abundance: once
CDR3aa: CASSSLLGQDLKSLFF
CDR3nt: TGTGCCAGCAGTTCTCTCCTCGGACAAGACCTCAAATCCCTGTTTTTT

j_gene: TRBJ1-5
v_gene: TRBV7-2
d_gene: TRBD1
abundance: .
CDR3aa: CASSLAPTGIQPQHF
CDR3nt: TGTGCCAGCAGCCTAGCCCCGACAGGGATCCAGCCCCAGCATTTT

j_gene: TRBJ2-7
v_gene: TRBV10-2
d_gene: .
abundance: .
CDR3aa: CASSGPQTADAYEQYF
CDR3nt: TGCGCCAGCAGTGGGCCCCAGACAGCAGATGCCTACGAGCAGTACTTC

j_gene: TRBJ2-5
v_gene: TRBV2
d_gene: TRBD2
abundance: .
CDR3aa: CASSVEGLAISETQYF
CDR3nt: TGTGCCAGCAGTGTAGAGGGACTAGCGATCTCAGAGACCCAGTACTTC

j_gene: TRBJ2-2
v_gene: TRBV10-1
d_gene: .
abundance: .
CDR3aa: CASSSKQGFGAGELFF
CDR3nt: TGCGCCAGCAGTTCCAAACAGGGTTTTGGCGCCGGGGAGCTGTTTTTT

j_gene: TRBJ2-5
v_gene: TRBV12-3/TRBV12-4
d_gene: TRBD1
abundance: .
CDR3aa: CASRPDRGETQYF
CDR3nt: TGTGCCAGCAGACCCGACAGGGGAGAGACCCAGTACTTC

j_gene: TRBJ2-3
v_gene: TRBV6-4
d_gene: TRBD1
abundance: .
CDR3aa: CASSRDRGTDTQYF
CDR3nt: TGTGCCAGCAGTCGGGACAGGGGCACAGATACGCAGTATTTT

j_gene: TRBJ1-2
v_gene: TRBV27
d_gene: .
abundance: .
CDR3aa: CASSAAAGYGYTF
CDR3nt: TGTGCCAGCAGCGCCGCCGCAGGGTATGGCTACACCTTC

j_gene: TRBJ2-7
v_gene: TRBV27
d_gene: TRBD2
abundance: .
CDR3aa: CASSLSGRVSREQYF
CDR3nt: TGTGCCAGCAGTTTAAGCGGGAGGGTTTCTAGGGAGCAGTACTTC

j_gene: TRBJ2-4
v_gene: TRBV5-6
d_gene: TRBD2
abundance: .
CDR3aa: CASWVMGRDGIQYF
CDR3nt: TGTGCCAGCTGGGTTATGGGGAGGGATGGCATTCAGTACTTC

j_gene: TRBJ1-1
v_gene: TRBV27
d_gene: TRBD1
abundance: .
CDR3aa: CASRRGQGAYTEAFF
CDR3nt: TGTGCCAGCAGGCGAGGACAGGGGGCGTACACTGAAGCTTTCTTT

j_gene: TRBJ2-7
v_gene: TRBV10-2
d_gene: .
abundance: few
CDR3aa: CASSEYGRTASYEQYF
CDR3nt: TGCGCCAGCAGTGAGTACGGTAGGACAGCGTCCTACGAGCAGTACTTC

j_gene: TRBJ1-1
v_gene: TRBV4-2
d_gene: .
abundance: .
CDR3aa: CASSQDSRGTEAFF
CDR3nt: TGTGCCAGCAGCCAAGACAGTCGGGGCACTGAAGCTTTCTTT

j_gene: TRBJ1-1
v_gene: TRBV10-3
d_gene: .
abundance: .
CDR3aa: CATGISENTEAFF
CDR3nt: TGTGCCACCGGGATCAGTGAGAACACTGAAGCTTTCTTT

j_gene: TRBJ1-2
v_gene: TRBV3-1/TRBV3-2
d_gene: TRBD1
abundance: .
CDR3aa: CASSQAELGQNF
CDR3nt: TGTGCCAGCAGCCAGGCCGAACTGGGACAGAACTTC

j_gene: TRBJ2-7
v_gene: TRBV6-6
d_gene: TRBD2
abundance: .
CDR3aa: CASSYSAGGAYEQYF
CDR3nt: TGTGCCAGCAGTTACTCGGCGGGAGGGGCCTACGAGCAGTACTTC

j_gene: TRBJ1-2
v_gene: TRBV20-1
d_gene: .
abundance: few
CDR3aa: CSAITGGYTF
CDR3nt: TGCAGTGCTATTACAGGGGGCTACACCTTC

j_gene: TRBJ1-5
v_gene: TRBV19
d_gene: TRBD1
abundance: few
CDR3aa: CASSTLDRVLKVGNQPQHF
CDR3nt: TGTGCCAGTAGTACTCTCGACAGGGTCTTAAAGGTGGGCAATCAGCCCCAGCATTTT

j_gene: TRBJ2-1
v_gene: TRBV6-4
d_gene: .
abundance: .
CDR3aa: CASSDGAFEQFF
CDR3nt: TGTGCCAGCAGTGACGGAGCTTTTGAGCAGTTCTTC

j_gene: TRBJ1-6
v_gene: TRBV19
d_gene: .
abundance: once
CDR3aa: CASTPSRASYNSPLHF
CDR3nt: TGTGCCAGTACTCCCTCGAGGGCCTCCTATAATTCACCCCTCCACTTT

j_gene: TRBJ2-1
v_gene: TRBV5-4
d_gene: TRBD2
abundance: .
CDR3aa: CASSLDLAGAYNEQFF
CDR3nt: TGTGCCAGCAGCTTGGATCTAGCGGGAGCGTACAATGAGCAGTTCTTC

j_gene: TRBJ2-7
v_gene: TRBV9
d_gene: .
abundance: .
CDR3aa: CASSVDPRPGGEQYF
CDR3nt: TGTGCCAGCAGCGTAGATCCTAGACCCGGGGGCGAGCAGTACTTC

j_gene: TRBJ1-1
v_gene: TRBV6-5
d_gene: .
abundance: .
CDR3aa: CASRGGYSHTEAFF
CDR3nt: TGTGCCAGCAGGGGGGGGTATTCGCACACTGAAGCTTTCTTT

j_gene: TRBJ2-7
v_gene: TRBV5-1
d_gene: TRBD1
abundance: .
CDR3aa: CASSRDRANSYEQYF
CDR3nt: TGCGCCAGCAGCCGGGACAGGGCCAACTCCTACGAGCAGTACTTC

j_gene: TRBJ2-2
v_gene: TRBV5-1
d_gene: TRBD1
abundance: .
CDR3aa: CASSLTQGAVGELFF
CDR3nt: TGCGCCAGCAGCTTGACACAGGGGGCCGTCGGGGAGCTGTTTTTT

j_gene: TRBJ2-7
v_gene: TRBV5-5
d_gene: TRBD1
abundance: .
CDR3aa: CASSTQGTGLNEQYF
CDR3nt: TGTGCCAGCAGCACCCAGGGGACAGGCTTGAACGAGCAGTACTTC

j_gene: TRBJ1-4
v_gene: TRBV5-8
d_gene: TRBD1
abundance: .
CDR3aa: CASSFGTGGGGWNEKLFF
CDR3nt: TGTGCCAGCAGCTTCGGGACAGGGGGAGGTGGTTGGAATGAAAAACTGTTTTTT

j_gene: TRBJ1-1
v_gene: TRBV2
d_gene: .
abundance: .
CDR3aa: CASSGDRREEAFF
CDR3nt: TGTGCCAGCAGCGGAGACAGGCGGGAGGAAGCTTTCTTT

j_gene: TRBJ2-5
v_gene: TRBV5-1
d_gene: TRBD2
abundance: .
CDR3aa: CASRRGDQETQYF
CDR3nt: TGCGCCAGCCGGCGGGGGGACCAAGAGACCCAGTACTTC

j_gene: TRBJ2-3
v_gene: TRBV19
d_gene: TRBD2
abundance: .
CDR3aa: CATSGLAVSTDTQYF
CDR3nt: TGTGCCACCTCAGGACTAGCGGTGAGCACAGATACGCAGTATTTT

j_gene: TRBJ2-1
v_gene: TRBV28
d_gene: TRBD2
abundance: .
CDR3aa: CASRLSGEQFF
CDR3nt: TGTGCCAGCAGGCTTAGCGGGGAGCAGTTCTTC

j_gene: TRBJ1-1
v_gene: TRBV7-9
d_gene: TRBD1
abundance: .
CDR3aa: CASSIYRGKDTEAFF
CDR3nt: TGTGCCAGCAGCATCTACAGGGGGAAGGACACTGAAGCTTTCTTT

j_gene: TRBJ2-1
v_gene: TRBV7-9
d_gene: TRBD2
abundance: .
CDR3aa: CASSLSGTSRNEQFF
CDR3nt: TGTGCCAGCAGCTTAAGCGGGACTAGTCGTAATGAGCAGTTCTTC

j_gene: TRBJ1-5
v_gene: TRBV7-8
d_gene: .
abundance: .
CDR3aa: CASSSIAAGNNGPQHF
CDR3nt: TGTGCCAGCAGCTCAATAGCCGCAGGGAACAATGGTCCCCAGCATTTT

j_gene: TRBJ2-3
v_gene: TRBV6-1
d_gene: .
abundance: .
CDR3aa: CASSDWSTDTQYF
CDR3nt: TGTGCCAGCAGTGATTGGAGTACAGATACGCAGTATTTT